This T cell receptor (beta chain) originates from a study of post-analysis software for immune sequencing data. Findings of the study overall: F-measure co-clustering was strong for batch-matched samples. When patients were compared with controls, 4 or 5 TRBV segments were more frequent, TRBV5-6, TRBV5-1 and TRBV20-1 among them.

Prepared TCR beta cDNA libraries contained unique molecular identifiers. Each batch of roughly 0.9 to 11 million T cells produced approximately 470,000 cDNA molecules. Each CDR3 protein gets one entry after TCRdb re-called the PCR reads with MiXCR. This table holds roughly 870,000 distinct CDR3 sequences, approximately 53% found once. The CDR3 spans 15 residues. V lost 2 bases and J lost 0, with 11 bases in between. Germline-derived CDR1 and CDR2 are KGHSH and LQKENI. About this clonotype itself: No antigen is known for it.

This chain links TRBV18 with TRBJ2-7; D possibly uses TRBD1 or TRBD2 (6 bases each). This TCR derives from a girl aged 10 to 17 with multiple sclerosis. The sequenced sample was blood. The CDR3 spells CASSPSQGLSYEQYF. The CDR3 region has the DNA TGTGCCAGCTCACCATCACAGGGACTCTCCTACGAGCAGTACTTC. Together with reference TRBV18 and TRBJ2-7, the CDR3 gives the full variable domain: NAGVMQNPRHLVRRRGQEARLRCSPMKGHSHVYWYRQLPEEGLKFMVYLQKENIIDESGMPKERFSAEFPKEGPSILRIQQVVRGDSAAYFCASSPSQGLSYEQYFGPGTRLTVT.